The present T cell receptor (beta chain) was sequenced within a study of early T cells in non-severe SARS-CoV-2 infection. This clonotype was seen ten or more times. V lost 5 bases and J lost 13, with 18 bases in between. Per germline, CDR1 DFQATT and CDR2 SNEGSKA (reference sequence). CDR3 length equals 13 residues. TCRdb reprocessed the 5' RACE reads with MiXCR, giving one entry per CDR3 protein. The sample has under 30,000 distinct CDR3 sequences; 4.5% are singletons. Input material: whole blood. The V gene is TRBV20-1, the J gene TRBJ1-6; a possible D gene is TRBD1 (6 bases). This receptor was taken from an adult who was a healthcare worker with PCR-confirmed SARS-CoV-2 infection or an uninfected control (not recorded which). The CDR3 region has the DNA TGCAGTGCTCGGACAGCCGAGTCTAGGCCCCTCCACTTT. As protein: CSARTAESRPLHF.